This TCR beta chain came from a study of blood T cell repertoires in COVID-19. Looking at the study overall: Samples taken during acute and convalescent COVID-19 were collected in the United States, Italy and Spain. The cDNA or gDNA used as material had been derived from T cells, B-cell-depleted T cells, or PBMCs.

Per the original data handling: Reference gene primers were amplified, and this amplification served to estimate nucleated cell counts. Only in-frame clones appear in the TCRdb table, and some are missing; sequencing was by immunoSEQ multiplex PCR. The DNA gave D and trimming, while V, J and clone size come from that table. The sample shows a few hundred thousand clones, about 91% of them seen only once. This clone was detected only once. The CDR3 runs 15 residues. CDR1 ENHRY and CDR2 SYGVKD come from the germline V gene. Trimming stripped 0 bases from V and 2 bases from J, with 10 bases between. Seattle-derived patients entered the study during active infection and were followed longitudinally.

The chain has TRBV10-3 and TRBJ1-1; D gene uncertain. This sequence was found in a woman aged 50 to 60 with COVID-19, enrolled during active disease. Sequencing used peripheral blood. The CDR3 here is CAISESASDNTEAFF. CDR3 coding DNA: TGTGCCATCAGTGAGTCTGCCAGTGATAACACTGAAGCTTTCTTT.